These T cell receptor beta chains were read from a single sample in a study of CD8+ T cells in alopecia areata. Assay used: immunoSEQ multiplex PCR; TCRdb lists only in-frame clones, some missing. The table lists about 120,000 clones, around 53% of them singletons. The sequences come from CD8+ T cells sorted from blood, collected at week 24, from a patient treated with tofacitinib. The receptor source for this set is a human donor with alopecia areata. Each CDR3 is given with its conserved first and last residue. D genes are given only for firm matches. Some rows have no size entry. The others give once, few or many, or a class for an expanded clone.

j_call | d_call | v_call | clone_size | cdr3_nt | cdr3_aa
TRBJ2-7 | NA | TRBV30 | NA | TGTGCCTGGAGCCTGTTTTGGGGAGACGAGCAGTACTTC | CAWSLFWGDEQYF
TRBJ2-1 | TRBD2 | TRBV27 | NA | TGTGCCAGCAGTTTATCCTTAGCGGGGCTTTACAATGAGCAGTTCTTC | CASSLSLAGLYNEQFF
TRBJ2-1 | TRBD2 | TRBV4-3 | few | TGCGCCAGCAGCCAAGGGACTAGGAGCGAGCAGTTCTTC | CASSQGTRSEQFF
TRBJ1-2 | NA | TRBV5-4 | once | TGTGCCAGCAGCTTTAACAGCAGAATATATGGCTACACCTTC | CASSFNSRIYGYTF
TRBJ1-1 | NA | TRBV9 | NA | TGTGCCAGCAGCGTAGATGGGTACACTGAAGCTTTCTTT | CASSVDGYTEAFF
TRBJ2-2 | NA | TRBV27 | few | TGTGCCAGCAGTTTATCGCAGGGCAGGGGTACCGGGGAGCTGTTTTTT | CASSLSQGRGTGELFF
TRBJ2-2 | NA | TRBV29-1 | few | TGCAGCGTTGATGCAGCGACCGAAGCCGGGGAGCTGTTTTTT | CSVDAATEAGELFF
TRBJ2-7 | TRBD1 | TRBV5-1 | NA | TGCGCCAGCAGCTGGGGACAGGGGGCCGGCGAGCAGTACTTC | CASSWGQGAGEQYF
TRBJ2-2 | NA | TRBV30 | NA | TGTGCCTGGAGTCCCCAGGGCTCGAACACCGGGGAGCTGTTTTTT | CAWSPQGSNTGELFF
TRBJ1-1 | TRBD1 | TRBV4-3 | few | TGCGCCAGCAGCCAAGGACAGGGGGAGATGAACACTGAAGCTTTCTTT | CASSQGQGEMNTEAFF
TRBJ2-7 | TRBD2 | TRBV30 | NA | TGTGCCTGGAGTGTAATAGCGGGGATCGATTACGAGCAGTACTTC | CAWSVIAGIDYEQYF
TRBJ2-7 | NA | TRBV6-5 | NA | TGTGCCAGCAGTTACTCGGAAGGGTCCTACGAGCAGTACTTC | CASSYSEGSYEQYF
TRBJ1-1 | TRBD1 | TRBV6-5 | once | TGTGCCAGCAGTTACCCTTCCAGGGGGGGCACTGAAGCTTTCTTT | CASSYPSRGGTEAFF
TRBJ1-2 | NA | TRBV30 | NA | TGTGCCTGCCGAGGTGTTTCTGGCTACACCTTC | CACRGVSGYTF
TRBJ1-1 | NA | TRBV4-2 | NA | TGTGCCAGCAGCCAAGAGGGCAGGGGTTACACTGAAGCTTTCTTT | CASSQEGRGYTEAFF
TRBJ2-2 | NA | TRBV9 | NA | TGTGCCAGCAGCGTAGTGGGGCGCGGGGAGCTGTTTTTT | CASSVVGRGELFF
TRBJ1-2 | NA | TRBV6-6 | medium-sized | TGTGCCAGCACCCAAACGGGGGTTGATGGCTACACCTTC | CASTQTGVDGYTF
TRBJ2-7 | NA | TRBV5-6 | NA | TGTGCCAGCAGCTTGTGGTGGGAAGGGGACCTCTACGAGCAGTACTTC | CASSLWWEGDLYEQYF
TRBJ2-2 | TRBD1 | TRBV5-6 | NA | TGTGCCAGCAGCTTGGAAGGGGGCTGGGGCACCGGGGAGCTGTTTTTT | CASSLEGGWGTGELFF
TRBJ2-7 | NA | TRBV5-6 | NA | TGTGCCAGCAGCCTAACCGGGGCCATCTACGAGCAGTACTTC | CASSLTGAIYEQYF
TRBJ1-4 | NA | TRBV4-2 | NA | TGTGCCAGCAGCCAAGTAGGATATGAACAGTCGGATGAAAAACTGTTTTTT | CASSQVGYEQSDEKLFF
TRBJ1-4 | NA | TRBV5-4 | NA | TGTGCCAGCAGCTTGGGAAGGGGTGAAAAACTGTTTTTT | CASSLGRGEKLFF
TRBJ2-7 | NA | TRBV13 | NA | TGTGCCAGCAGCTTAATCCCCTACGAGCAGTACTTC | CASSLIPYEQYF
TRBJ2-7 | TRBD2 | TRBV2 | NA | TGTGCCAGCAGGTGGGAGGGGCAGCCGCCCTACGAGCAGTACTTC | CASRWEGQPPYEQYF
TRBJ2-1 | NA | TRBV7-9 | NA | TGTGCCAGCAGCGACACAGGGTCGACCTACAATGAGCAGTTCTTC | CASSDTGSTYNEQFF
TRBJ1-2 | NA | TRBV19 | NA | TGTGCCAGTAGTCCTCCATCCCTAAACTATGGCTACACCTTC | CASSPPSLNYGYTF
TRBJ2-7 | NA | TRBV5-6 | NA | TGTGCCAGCAGCTTGGCGGCATGGGGCTCCTACGAGCAGTACTTC | CASSLAAWGSYEQYF
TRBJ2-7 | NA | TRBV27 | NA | TGTGCCAGCAGTTTAGCCAGGACCATTTACGAGCAGTACTTC | CASSLARTIYEQYF
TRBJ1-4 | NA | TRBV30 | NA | TGTGCCTGGAGTGTCAGCCCGTCTAATGAAAAACTGTTTTTT | CAWSVSPSNEKLFF
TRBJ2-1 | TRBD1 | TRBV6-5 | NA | TGTGCCAGCAGTTTTCCGGACAGGGGCATCGTATTCTTC | CASSFPDRGIVFF
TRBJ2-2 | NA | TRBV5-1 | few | TGCGCCAGCAGCTCATATCAGGGAGTTAACACCGGGGAGCTGTTTTTT | CASSSYQGVNTGELFF
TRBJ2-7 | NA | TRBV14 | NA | TGTGCCAGCAGCCAAGACCAGGGAAGGGGACCCTACGAGCAGTACTTC | CASSQDQGRGPYEQYF
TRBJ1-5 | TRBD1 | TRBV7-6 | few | TGTGCCAGCAGCCCAACCCAGGGGGATCAGCCCCAGCATTTT | CASSPTQGDQPQHF
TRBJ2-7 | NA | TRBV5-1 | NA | TGCGCCAGCAGCTTGGTTGGGCCATCCTACGAGCAGTACTTC | CASSLVGPSYEQYF
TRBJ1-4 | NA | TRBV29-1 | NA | TGCAGCGTCTTCACGGACCGACAAAAACTGTTTTTT | CSVFTDRQKLFF
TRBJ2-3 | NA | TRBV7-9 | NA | TGTGCCAGCAGCTCGGAAGGACACGGTGGGGATACGCAGTATTTT | CASSSEGHGGDTQYF
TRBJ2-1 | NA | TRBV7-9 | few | TGTGCCAGCAGCTTAGGGGAACGGGGGTACGATGAGCAGTTCTTC | CASSLGERGYDEQFF
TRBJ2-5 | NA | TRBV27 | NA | TGTGCCAGCAGTTTCCGGGGAGAGACCCAGTACTTC | CASSFRGETQYF
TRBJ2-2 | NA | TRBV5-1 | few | TGCGCCAGCAGCTTGGTAGCGGACCCCGGGGAGCTGTTTTTT | CASSLVADPGELFF
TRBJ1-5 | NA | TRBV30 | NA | TGTGCCTGGAGTATCGGGGAAACGGGCAATCAGCCCCAGCATTTT | CAWSIGETGNQPQHF
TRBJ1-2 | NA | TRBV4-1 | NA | TGCGCCAGCAGCCCCAGACCTTTACTCCACTATGGCTACACCTTC | CASSPRPLLHYGYTF